The 30 T cell receptor beta chains presented below share a single source sample, sequenced in a study of HIV-infected patients and healthy controls. Using its own MiXCR run on the 5' RACE reads, TCRdb lists one record per CDR3 protein. The table shows roughly 20,000 distinct CDR3 sequences, with roughly 20% occurring only once. The sequencing input was CD8+ T cells from blood. All receptors come from a human donor in good health.

The chain links TRBV3-1 to TRBJ2-1; 12 bases align to TRBD2. The CDR3 is 18 amino acids. The ends lost 0 bases at V and 0 bases at J; junction bases unmatched: 3. CDR1 LGHDT and CDR2 YNNKEL come from the germline V gene (reference sequence). In DNA form, the CDR3 reads TGTGCCAGCAGCCAAGACCTAGCGGGGGGGGGCTCCTACAATGAGCAGTTCTTC. Its protein product is CASSQDLAGGGSYNEQFF.

To note about this clonotype: This may come from a read error, since a much larger clone is one base off. V gene TRBV4-1 combines with J gene TRBJ1-5, with D unclear. From germline, CDR1 is MGHRA and CDR2 YSYEKL. CDR3 size: 14 residues. The CDR3, as DNA: TGCACCAGCAGCCAAGTGACGGGGAGGCAGCCCCAGCATTTT. Amino acid sequence: CTSSQVTGRQPQHF.

This clonotype was found a few times. J is TRBJ2-1 and V is TRBV4-1, with TRBD2 identical over 7 bases. V shed 1 base and J 5 bases; nucleotides not matched to a gene: 5. The CDR3 extends over 15 amino acids. Germline CDR1 reads MGHRA; CDR2 reads YSYEKL. CDR3 bases: TGCGCCAGCAGCCAAGTTCGGGGGAGGGACAATGAGCAGTTCTTC. Its protein is CASSQVRGRDNEQFF.

At least ten counts were recorded for this clonotype. The V call is TRBV6-2 or TRBV6-3, the J call TRBJ1-1; D is uncertain. The CDR3 spans 13 residues. The V gene's germline CDR1 is MNHEY and CDR2 SVGEGT. V was pared by 2 bases and J by 0 bases, with 4 bases between. The DNA for the CDR3 is TGTGCCAGCAGTTACAGCCTGAACACTGAAGCTTTCTTT. Translating it yields CASSYSLNTEAFF.

This clonotype has just a few counts. V and J are TRBV6-6 and TRBJ2-7; D unresolved. Germline V gene data show CDR1 as MNHNY and CDR2 as SVGAGI (reference sequence). V shed 0 bases and J shed 3 bases, with 15 bases lying between them. The CDR3 sequence is 16 residues long. As DNA, the CDR3 is TGTGCCAGCAGTTACTCTCCTCGGTTACCGAACTACGAGCAGTACTTC. Its protein is CASSYSPRLPNYEQYF.

In this sample, this clonotype turned up a few times. The gene calls are TRBV3-1 and TRBJ2-3, with 7 nucleotides matching TRBD2. The CDR3 covers 21 residues. Germline CDR1 LGHDT, CDR2 YNNKEL (reference sequence). The junction had 24 bases not matched to a gene; V was cut back by 0 bases and J by 6 bases. The CDR3 loop is CASSQDWDFNWETSNEDTQYF. In DNA, the CDR3 is TGTGCCAGCAGCCAAGATTGGGATTTTAATTGGGAGACTAGCAATGAGGATACGCAGTATTTT.

The chain has TRBV13 and TRBJ1-1; D gene unclear. The CDR3 extends over 14 amino acids. CDR1 and CDR2 (germline): PRHDT, FYEKMQ (reference sequence). Trimming removed 0 bases at V and 1 base at J, with 6 bases between. CDR3 in DNA: TGTGCCAGCAGCTTAGGCAGAGGGAACACTGAAGCTTTCTTT. Translating it yields CASSLGRGNTEAFF.

This clonotype came up many times. The chain recombines TRBV6-2 or TRBV6-3 with TRBJ1-5; D might be TRBD1 (5 bases). The germline V gene encodes CDR1 MNHEY and CDR2 SVGEGT. The V and J ends lost 6 bases and 5 bases respectively, with 17 bases between them. The CDR3 sequence is 15 residues long. CDR3 coding DNA: TGTGCCAGCAGCCCCACAGACAGACTGGATCAGCCCCAGCATTTT. Translation gives CASSPTDRLDQPQHF.

This chain links TRBV5-6 with TRBJ2-1; D is unresolved. Trimming stripped 2 bases from V and 4 bases from J, with 10 bases between. CDR1 and CDR2 (germline): SGHDT, YYEEEE. This CDR3 spans 14 amino acids. The CDR3 sequence: CASSFGRIYNEQFF. The CDR3 DNA sequence: TGTGCCAGCAGCTTTGGGCGAATTTACAATGAGCAGTTCTTC.

In its sample, this clonotype was seen a few times. CDR3 amino acids: CASSVAGSGGAGNTIYF. CDR3 in DNA: TGTGCCAGCAGCGTTGCGGGTTCAGGGGGCGCCGGAAACACCATATATTTT. The chain links TRBV9 to TRBJ1-3; 8 positions match TRBD1. The V segment lost 2 bases and the J segment 4 bases; nucleotides outside the gene matches: 11. CDR3 length: 17 amino acids. CDR1 is SGDLS and CDR2 is YYNGEE in the germline V gene.

The count of this clonotype is one. The genes are TRBV6-1 and TRBJ1-2; TRBD1 matches at 8 bases. The CDR3 runs 15 residues. CDR1 is MNHNS, CDR2 SASEGT, per germline. V trimming: 2 bases; J trimming: 0 bases; junction bases outside the gene matches: 2. In DNA form, the CDR3 reads TGTGCCAGCAGTGAAATGACAGGGGCTAACTATGGCTACACCTTC. Amino acid sequence: CASSEMTGANYGYTF.

This clonotype appeared many times. The chain links TRBV10-3 to TRBJ2-7; D unclear. Between the trimmed V and J ends, which lost 0 bases and 1 base, there was a span of 7 bases. Germline CDR1 and CDR2: ENHRY and SYGVKD. CDR3 length: 14 residues. CDR3 protein: CAISESGLSYEQYF. CDR3 DNA: TGTGCCATCAGTGAGTCAGGGTTATCCTACGAGCAGTACTTC.

This clonotype was counted at least ten times. This chain connects TRBV7-8 to TRBJ1-5; 8 bases line up with TRBD1. V gave up 3 bases and J gave up 6 bases; unmatched junction bases: 7. The CDR3 extends over 15 amino acids. Germline CDR1 SGHVS, CDR2 FQNEAQ. The CDR3 loop is CASSFGQGGRQPQHF. The CDR3 DNA reads TGTGCCAGCAGCTTTGGACAGGGAGGACGTCAGCCCCAGCATTTT.

The chain carries TRBV3-1 and TRBJ2-7; TRBD2 is a possible D gene (6 bases). The CDR3 length is 14 residues. Germline lookup yields CDR1 LGHDT and CDR2 YNNKEL (reference sequence). Trimming removed 1 base at V and 3 bases at J, with 10 bases between. CDR3 sequence (DNA): TGTGCCAGCAGCCAAGGCGGGATGGGCTACGAGCAGTACTTC. This encodes CASSQGGMGYEQYF.

The rearrangement uses TRBV12-3 or TRBV12-4 and TRBJ1-1; unclear D gene. This CDR3 is built from 13 residues. Trimming removed 2 bases at V and 1 base at J, with 5 bases between. CDR3 loop: CASSLSGNTEAFF. The CDR3, as DNA: TGTGCCAGCAGTTTATCAGGGAACACTGAAGCTTTCTTT.

J is TRBJ1-5 and V is TRBV7-6; possibly TRBD1 for D (5 bases). Trimming removed 1 base at V and 2 bases at J, with 12 bases between. The CDR3 covers 16 residues. Per germline, CDR1 SGHVS and CDR2 FNYEAQ. CDR3 sequence reads: CASSLDRGRGNQPQHF. The DNA of the CDR3 is TGTGCCAGCAGCTTAGATCGGGGCAGGGGCAATCAGCCCCAGCATTTT.

This clonotype was detected ten times or more. This chain links TRBV7-9 with TRBJ2-7; D possibly corresponds to TRBD1 (6 bases). Between the trimmed V and J ends, which lost 5 bases and 3 bases, there was a span of 14 bases. This CDR3 has 14 residues. CDR1 is SEHNR and CDR2 is FQNEAQ in the germline V gene (reference sequence). This CDR3 reads CASSPDRTFYEQYF. As DNA, the CDR3 is TGTGCCAGCAGCCCAGACAGGACTTTCTACGAGCAGTACTTC. The complete variable domain, with remaining parts taken from reference TRBV7-9 and TRBJ2-7, reads DTGVSQNPRHKITKRGQNVTFRCDPISEHNRLYWYRQTLGQGPEFLTYFQNEAQLEKSRLLSDRFSAERPKGSFSTLEIQRTEQGDSAMYLCASSPDRTFYEQYFGPGTRLTVT.

J is TRBJ1-4 and V is TRBV3-1; possibly TRBD1 for D (5 bases). Germline lookup yields CDR1 LGHDT and CDR2 YNNKEL (reference sequence). The CDR3 is 18 residues long. V shed 5 bases and J shed 9 bases, with 28 bases lying between them. The CDR3 DNA sequence: TGTGCCAGCAGCGCCGGGACGAGGGGAATTCTGGGAGGGAAAAAACTGTTTTTT. Translation gives CASSAGTRGILGGKKLFF.

The chain recombines TRBV5-1 with TRBJ1-2, with D possibly being TRBD1 (6 bases). V lost 2 bases, J lost 6 bases, and 14 bases lay in between. Germline CDR1 reads SGHRS; CDR2 reads YFSETQ. The CDR3 has 14 residues. CDR3 sequence reads: CASSFWTARDGYTF. In DNA, the CDR3 is TGCGCCAGCAGCTTTTGGACAGCCCGTGATGGCTACACCTTC.

The rearrangement links TRBV27 to TRBJ1-2; D may be TRBD1 (6 bases). The germline V gene encodes CDR1 MNHEY and CDR2 SMNVEV (reference sequence). CDR3 size: 15 residues. The V gene lost 5 bases and the J gene lost 4 bases, with 17 bases spanning the gap. CDR3 sequence: CASSPVGGAGYGYTF. As DNA, the CDR3 is TGTGCCAGCAGTCCCGTAGGGGGGGCAGGCTATGGCTACACCTTC.

This clonotype rates as medium-sized. This chain joins TRBV7-3 and TRBJ2-3; the D gene is possibly TRBD2 (6 bases). V was pared by 2 bases and J by 4 bases, with 13 bases between. The CDR3 sequence is 15 residues long. Germline-derived CDR1 and CDR2 are SGHTA and FQGTGA. CDR3 DNA sequence: TGTGCCAGCAGCTTATCGGGCGGGACGGCAGATACGCAGTATTTT. This sequence encodes CASSLSGGTADTQYF.

There are a few counts of this clonotype. The rearrangement uses TRBV20-1 and TRBJ1-6; maybe TRBD1 (6 bases). The CDR3 contains 13 residues. V lost 5 bases and J 10 bases, leaving 15 bases between the germline ends. Germline V lookup: CDR1 DFQATT, CDR2 SNEGSKA (reference sequence). This chain's CDR3 is CSARGGEGSPLHF. The DNA for the CDR3 is TGCAGTGCTCGGGGGGGCGAGGGATCACCCCTCCACTTT.

The table lists this clonotype with a few counts. The gene calls are TRBV27 and TRBJ2-6, with TRBD1 matching 7 bases. The CDR3 is 18 amino acids. Germline V gene data show CDR1 as MNHEY and CDR2 as SMNVEV (reference sequence). J lost 2 bases, V lost 3 bases, and 10 bases had no gene match. CDR3 bases: TGTGCCAGCAGTTTCTGGTACAGGGGATCTCCTGGGGCCAACGTCCTGACTTTC. Translation: CASSFWYRGSPGANVLTF.

Of note for this clonotype: A read error may be the cause here, since a much bigger clone is one base away. The chain has TRBV5-4 and TRBJ2-3; no definite D call. The CDR3 extends over 12 amino acids. The germline CDR1 and CDR2 sequences are SGHNT and YYREEE (reference sequence). CDR3: CASSLDTDTRYF. CDR3 in DNA: TGTGCCAGCAGCTTGGATACAGATACGCGGTATTTT.

By share, this clonotype ranks as medium-sized. The chain combines TRBV7-9 with TRBJ2-2; no clear D. The CDR3 loop spans 12 amino acids. With 11 bases removed from V and 7 bases from J, the gap between germline ends came to 14 bases. Germline V lookup: CDR1 SEHNR, CDR2 FQNEAQ (reference sequence). CDR3 nucleotides: TGTGCCTCGGCGGAGCGAATCGGGGAGCTGTTTTTT. This translates into CASAERIGELFF. Full variable domain (outside the CDR3, taken from reference TRBV7-9 and TRBJ2-2): DTGVSQNPRHKITKRGQNVTFRCDPISEHNRLYWYRQTLGQGPEFLTYFQNEAQLEKSRLLSDRFSAERPKGSFSTLEIQRTEQGDSAMYLCASAERIGELFFGEGSRLTVL.

This chain links TRBV19 with TRBJ1-2; TRBD1 aligns across 9 bases. Germline V gene lookup returns CDR1 LNHDA and CDR2 SQIVND (reference sequence). V lost 5 bases to trimming and J lost 4 bases; unmatched junction nucleotides: 5. The CDR3 has 14 residues. The CDR3 spells CASSGTGIFYGYTF. The CDR3 nucleotides read TGTGCCAGTAGTGGGACAGGGATCTTCTATGGCTACACCTTC. Drawing the rest from reference TRBV19 and TRBJ1-2, the complete variable domain is DGGITQSPKYLFRKEGQNVTLSCEQNLNHDAMYWYRQDPGQGLRLIYYSQIVNDFQKGDIAEGYSVSREKKESFPLTVTSAQKNPTAFYLCASSGTGIFYGYTFGSGTRLTVV.

The sample holds many counts of this clonotype. The chain uses TRBV2 and TRBJ1-1, with 7 bases matching TRBD1. The CDR3 runs 14 residues. The junction had 6 bases not matched to a gene; V was cut back by 6 bases and J by 2 bases. Per germline, CDR1 SNHLY and CDR2 FYNNEI. CDR3 nucleotides: TGTGCCAGCAGGGAGGGACAGATTAACACTGAAGCTTTCTTT. Its protein product is CASREGQINTEAFF.

This clonotype was counted between two and nine times. V and J are TRBV7-9 and TRBJ2-7; TRBD1 matches at 7 bases. Trimming at V came to 0 bases and at J to 2 bases, leaving 4 bases not matched to a gene. This CDR3 is 15 amino acids long. Per germline, CDR1 SEHNR and CDR2 FQNEAQ (reference sequence). The DNA of the CDR3 is TGTGCCAGCAGCTTAGCTCAGGGGGTTACCTACGAGCAGTACTTC. It specifies CASSLAQGVTYEQYF.

This clonotype was seen a few times. The V call is TRBV11-3, the J call TRBJ2-1; TRBD2 agrees at 12 bases. Trimming took 3 bases from V and 7 from J; bases not matched to a gene: 10. This CDR3 region has 17 residues. From germline, CDR1 is SGHNT and CDR2 YENEEA. CDR3 DNA: TGTGCCAGCAGCTTGACTAGCGGGAGCGGTTTGGGTAATGAGCAGTTCTTC. Its protein product is CASSLTSGSGLGNEQFF. The full variable domain, with the rest looked up from reference TRBV11-3 and TRBJ2-1, is EAGVVQSPRYKIIEKKQPVAFWCNPISGHNTLYWYLQNLGQGPELLIRYENEEAVDDSQLPKDRFSAERLKGVDSTLKIQPAELGDSAVYLCASSLTSGSGLGNEQFFGPGTRLTVL.

This clonotype was seen repeatedly, ten times or more. The chain combines TRBV20-1 with TRBJ1-1; D ambiguous. Germline CDR1 reads DFQATT; CDR2 reads SNEGSKA (reference sequence). The CDR3 runs to 14 residues. V lost 6 bases and J 0 bases, leaving 14 bases between the germline ends. The CDR3 nucleotides are TGCAGTGCCCGCAGAGTCATAATGAACACTGAAGCTTTCTTT. This sequence encodes CSARRVIMNTEAFF.